This entry concerns a single TCR beta chain. Its specificity is unknown. The data are from a study of cytomegalovirus exposure and HLA in healthy donors. The study's findings and limits: In an earlier analysis, most TCR beta V segments were productive about 90% or about 30% of the time. Judged likely to be a sequencing artifact was a cluster of highly shared sequence variants. In terms of immune exposure information, only CMV serostatus was available. V- and J-gene trimming in TCR beta was tied to a missense DCLRE1C variant by an analysis performed later.

Trimming pared 7 bases from V and 3 bases from J, leaving 18 bases between. Germline-derived CDR1 and CDR2 are MNHNY and SVGAGI (reference sequence). CDR3 length: 16 amino acids. With 60 Vbeta and 13 Jbeta primers, the PCR was carried out. Here immunoSEQ multiplex PCR was the method, and the copy in TCRdb shows in-frame clones only, minus some. The table records about 160,000 clones, 70% to 85% of them present only once. Sequencing was performed on PBMCs. This clonotype was obtained from a man aged 50 to 60 in good health and CMV-seropositive. The V gene is TRBV6-6, the J gene TRBJ1-4; D possibly corresponds to TRBD1 (6 bases). CDR3 sequence reads: CASTSPWKGANEKLFF. The CDR3 nucleotides read TGTGCCAGCACTTCCCCCTGGAAGGGGGCTAATGAAAAACTGTTTTTT.